Below, one T cell receptor (beta chain) is given with its context. Germline V lookup: CDR1 SGHVS, CDR2 FQNEAQ. CDR3 length: 17 amino acids. Trimming removed 4 bases from V and 4 bases from J; junction bases left unmatched: 8. The data belong to a study of T cell clones after liver transplantation. The repertoire was sequenced with immunoSEQ multiplex PCR; TCRdb's copy has only in-frame clones and lacks some. The data show about 6,900 clones, about three quarters seen once. Sequences were derived from CD8+ T cells from blood, sampled before liver transplant. This sequence was found in a human donor who received a liver transplant. V usage is TRBV7-8 and J usage is TRBJ2-1, with 12 bases fitting TRBD2. The CDR3 sequence: CASSSTQTSGGYNEQFF. CDR3 DNA sequence: TGTGCCAGCAGCTCCACACAAACTAGCGGGGGGTACAATGAGCAGTTCTTC.